The clone carrying this T cell receptor beta chain has more than one count but fewer than ten. Its antigen is as yet unknown. The source of the sample is a study of Graves' ophthalmopathy and Graves' hyperthyroidism. Looking at the study overall: Sampling took place at initial diagnosis, with peripheral blood obtained before any treatment. Overall study findings and caveats: For predicting ophthalmopathy progression, the model had 70.59% sensitivity and 72.22% specificity. Most expanded thyroid clonotypes above 0.001 frequency also appeared in blood.

CDR3 length equals 14 residues. V lost 2 bases and J 3 bases, leaving 11 bases between the germline ends. Germline-derived CDR1 and CDR2 are GTSNPN and SVGIG (reference sequence). Amplification targeted the TCR beta CDR3 regions, with RNA transcripts as the source material. RT-PCR with HTBI primers came first, then second-round multiplex PCR. TCRdb used MiXCR to reprocess the multiplex PCR reads, holding one entry per CDR3 protein. The sample holds roughly 160,000 distinct CDR3 sequences, 30% to 45% seen once. Other autoimmune diseases, uncontrolled infections, pregnancy or lactation led to the exclusion of patients.

Material for sequencing was peripheral blood. The chain has TRBV30 and TRBJ1-5, with D perhaps matching TRBD1 (6 bases). The sequence was obtained from a woman aged 40 to 50 with Graves' ophthalmopathy. CDR3 protein: CAWSLGHTNQPQHF. In DNA form, the CDR3 reads TGTGCCTGGAGTTTGGGACACACCAATCAGCCCCAGCATTTT.